What follows are 23 T cell receptor beta chains derived from one specimen sequenced in a study of T cell responses to AZD1222 COVID-19 vaccine. The assay was immunoSEQ multiplex PCR, and TCRdb's table has in-frame clones only and misses some. The data show roughly 160,000 clones, approximately 90% seen once. Sequencing was performed on peripheral blood, taken 28 days after the second AZD1222 dose. Every receptor here comes from an adult who received the AZD1222 COVID-19 vaccine.

This clone was seen once. This sequence joins TRBV9 and TRBJ1-2; 7 nucleotides align to TRBD1. The J segment lost 8 bases and the V segment lost 3 bases, leaving 13 bases of the junction unmatched. The CDR3 is 15 residues long. Germline CDR1 SGDLS, CDR2 YYNGEE. This CDR3 is CASSETGGGDWGYTF. The CDR3 coding sequence is TGTGCCAGCAGCGAGACGGGAGGGGGCGACTGGGGCTACACCTTC. Based on the CDR3 plus reference TRBV9 and TRBJ1-2, the full variable domain is DSGVTQTPKHLITATGQRVTLRCSPRSGDLSVYWYQQSLDQGLQFLIQYYNGEERAKGNILERFSAQQFPDLHSELNLSSLELGDSALYFCASSETGGGDWGYTFGSGTRLTVV.

The chain uses TRBV4-1 and TRBJ2-7; no clear D. The CDR3 has 13 amino acids. V lost 0 bases and J lost 6, with 9 bases in between. In germline, CDR1 is MGHRA, CDR2 YSYEKL. The CDR3 coding sequence is TGCGCCAGCAGCCAAGACCAACAGAGCGAGCAGTACTTC. Its protein is CASSQDQQSEQYF.

The chain employs TRBV7-6 and TRBJ1-1, with no clear D. The germline V gene encodes CDR1 SGHVS and CDR2 FNYEAQ. This CDR3 spans 14 amino acids. V was pared by 4 bases and J by 0 bases, with 9 bases between. The CDR3 DNA is TGTGCCAGCAGCTCCTTCGAGCTGAACACTGAAGCTTTCTTT. Residues: CASSSFELNTEAFF.

The chain joins TRBV29-1 to TRBJ2-7; no definite D call. The germline V gene has CDR1 SQVTM and CDR2 ANQGSEA. V lost 7 bases and J 2 bases, leaving 27 bases between the germline ends. The CDR3 covers 17 residues. The CDR3 DNA reads as TGCAGCGCTGCTCGACCCCTCGGGCAGTTGGGTGCCTACGAGCAGTACTTC. It encodes CSAARPLGQLGAYEQYF.

The V gene is TRBV28, the J gene TRBJ2-3; the D gene is possibly TRBD2 (5 bases). CDR3 size: 17 residues. V lost 2 bases to trimming and J lost 2 bases, with 17 bases between them. Germline CDR1 and CDR2: MDHEN and SYDVKM. Written as DNA, the CDR3 is TGTGCCAGCAGTTTACGTAATGGACTTAGCCTCACAGATACGCAGTATTTT. It yields the protein CASSLRNGLSLTDTQYF.

The V and J genes are TRBV11-2 and TRBJ2-2, with TRBD2 identical over 8 bases. Germline values: CDR1 SGHAT, CDR2 FQNNGV. The J segment lost 6 bases and the V segment lost 3 bases, leaving 9 bases of the junction unmatched. The CDR3 totals 16 residues. The CDR3 here is CASSFPGLERAGELFF. For the CDR3, the DNA is TGTGCCAGCAGCTTCCCGGGACTAGAGAGGGCCGGGGAGCTGTTTTTT.

Remarks on this clone: Likely a read error: the CDR3 ends without its conserved phenylalanine or tryptophan. The DNA is omitted, as the CDR3 cannot be located on it reliably, and the CDR3 follows TCRdb's listing. This chain uses TRBV12-3 or TRBV12-4 with TRBJ1-1. The CDR3 numbers 11 amino acids, ends counted. The CDR3 loop reads CASSLEGSVAG.

V gene TRBV7-9 combines with J gene TRBJ2-1, with a weak D call TRBD2 (6 bases). Germline lookup yields CDR1 SEHNR and CDR2 FQNEAQ (reference sequence). Trimming stripped 7 bases from V and 8 bases from J, with 21 bases between. The CDR3 extends over 15 amino acids. The CDR3 loop is CASIPPRAGRDEQFF. The CDR3 DNA follows: TGTGCCAGCATCCCTCCTCGGGCGGGGCGGGATGAGCAGTTCTTC.

The rearrangement joins TRBV7-2 to TRBJ2-7; the match to TRBD2 covers 11 bases. This CDR3 region has 14 residues. From germline, CDR1 is SGHTA and CDR2 FQGNSA. V was pared by 5 bases and J by 2 bases, with 2 bases of the junction left unmatched. The CDR3 region is CASSVGLAAYEQYF. CDR3 nucleotide sequence: TGTGCCAGCAGCGTGGGACTAGCGGCCTACGAGCAGTACTTC.

V and J are TRBV30 and TRBJ1-2; 7 nucleotides align to TRBD1. V shed 3 bases and J 6 bases; nucleotides not matched to a gene: 13. From germline, CDR1 is GTSNPN and CDR2 SVGIG (reference sequence). The CDR3 contains 15 residues. The CDR3 protein is CAWSVLTGYGDGYTF. CDR3 nucleotide sequence: TGTGCCTGGAGCGTCCTGACAGGGTACGGGGATGGCTACACCTTC. The full variable domain, its missing parts supplied by reference TRBV30 and TRBJ1-2, is SQTIHQWPATLVQPVGSPLSLECTVEGTSNPNLYWYRQAAGRGLQLLFYSVGIGQISSEVPQNLSASRPQDRQFILSSKKLLLSDSGFYLCAWSVLTGYGDGYTFGSGTRLTVV.

The V and J genes are TRBV10-3 and TRBJ1-1; possible D gene TRBD1, 5 bases. The V end was cut by 2 bases, the J end by 1 base, with 11 bases between. Germline assignment: CDR1 ENHRY and CDR2 SYGVKD. CDR3 length: 15 amino acids. The DNA for the CDR3 is TGTGCCATCAGTGAGGGGGGTAGAGGGAACACTGAAGCTTTCTTT. Its translation is CAISEGGRGNTEAFF.

This chain connects TRBV5-6 to TRBJ2-2, with 8 bases lining up with TRBD2. Germline V gene data show CDR1 as SGHDT and CDR2 as YYEEEE. The CDR3 covers 17 residues. V dropped 0 bases and J dropped 6; count of bases not matched to a gene: 10. The CDR3 coding sequence is TGTGCCAGCAGCTTGGTTCTCCGGCGGGAGGCGGCCGGGGAGCTGTTTTTT. This sequence encodes CASSLVLRREAAGELFF.

The rearrangement links TRBV7-9 to TRBJ1-2; D is possibly TRBD1 (6 bases). The CDR3 covers 17 residues. V was cut by 2 bases and J by 7 bases, with 23 bases left in between. Germline V CDR1 and CDR2: SEHNR, FQNEAQ (reference sequence). The CDR3 DNA sequence: TGTGCCAGCAGCTTATGCTTGGGACATTCACCAGAATGTGGCTACACCTTC. It encodes CASSLCLGHSPECGYTF.

This clone was seen a few times. The rearrangement joins TRBV18 to TRBJ1-1; TRBD1 matches at 7 bases. Germline V gene data show CDR1 as KGHSH and CDR2 as LQKENI. There are 15 residues in the CDR3. Losses at the gene ends were 6 bases for V and 11 bases for J; bases not matched to a gene: 18. The CDR3 coding sequence is TGTGCCAGCTCCCCAACGACAGGGATGAATGTTCGGGCTTTCTTT. Its translation is CASSPTTGMNVRAFF.

Here the CDR3 reads CASSQSGKPGYTF. CDR3 nucleotides: TGTGCCAGCAGCCAATCGGGGAAGCCTGGCTACACCTTC. The chain carries TRBV14 and TRBJ1-2; D remains unclear. Trimming stripped 2 bases from V and 7 bases from J, with 11 bases between. The length of the CDR3 is 13 residues. Per germline, CDR1 SGHDN and CDR2 FVKESK.

The CDR3 spells CASSLGYGRVQETQYF. The CDR3, as DNA: TGTGCCAGCAGCTTAGGCTACGGCAGGGTCCAAGAGACCCAGTACTTC. This sequence joins TRBV7-2 and TRBJ2-5; D might be TRBD1 (5 bases). CDR1 SGHTA and CDR2 FQGNSA come from the germline V gene. This CDR3 contains 16 residues. Trimming pared 1 base from V and 1 base from J, leaving 13 bases between.

V and J are TRBV19 and TRBJ1-1; tentative D call: TRBD1 (5 bases). Germline CDR1 LNHDA, CDR2 SQIVND (reference sequence). The CDR3 is made up of 15 amino acids. V lost 0 bases and J lost 3, with 11 bases in between. The CDR3 DNA follows: TGTGCCAGTAGTATAGAAGAGGGACGGGACACTGAAGCTTTCTTT. Its translation is CASSIEEGRDTEAFF.

The chain combines TRBV2 with TRBJ2-1; D tentatively fits TRBD1 or TRBD2 (6 bases each). CDR3 length: 13 residues. Trimming stripped 7 bases from V and 2 bases from J, with 9 bases between. The germline V gene has CDR1 SNHLY and CDR2 FYNNEI. CDR3 bases: TGTGCCAGCATGAGGGGGGCCTACAATGAGCAGTTCTTC. Translation: CASMRGAYNEQFF.

The genes are TRBV6-5 and TRBJ1-5; the match to TRBD1 covers 7 bases. J gave up 0 bases and V 6 bases, and 5 bases lay outside the gene matches. Germline assignment: CDR1 MNHEY and CDR2 SVGAGI. The CDR3 runs 15 residues. CDR3 sequence (DNA): TGTGCCAGCAGCAATCAGGGGGATAGCAATCAGCCCCAGCATTTT. Translated: CASSNQGDSNQPQHF.

This chain joins TRBV9 and TRBJ2-7; tentatively, D is TRBD1 (6 bases). This CDR3 has 14 amino acids. Trimming took 4 bases from V and 3 from J, leaving 14 bases between them. The germline CDR1 and CDR2 sequences are SGDLS and YYNGEE. CDR3 sequence: CASSPGTSLYEQYF. For the CDR3, the DNA is TGTGCCAGCAGCCCAGGGACATCTCTCTACGAGCAGTACTTC.

The J gene is TRBJ2-1, the V gene TRBV11-2, with 10 bases matching TRBD2. The CDR3 length is 15 residues. The trim removed 5 bases at V and 5 bases at J, leaving 6 bases unmatched. The germline gives CDR1 SGHAT, CDR2 FQNNGV. The CDR3 sequence is CASSPLAGGHNEQFF. The CDR3 DNA reads as TGTGCCAGCAGCCCTTTAGCGGGAGGCCACAATGAGCAGTTCTTC. Together with reference TRBV11-2 and TRBJ2-1, the CDR3 gives the full variable domain: EAGVAQSPRYKIIEKRQSVAFWCNPISGHATLYWYQQILGQGPKLLIQFQNNGVVDDSQLPKDRFSAERLKGVDSTLKIQPAKLEDSAVYLCASSPLAGGHNEQFFGPGTRLTVL.

The chain employs TRBV7-8 and TRBJ2-1; no firm D call. There are 14 residues in the CDR3. Germline CDR1 is SGHVS and CDR2 is FQNEAQ. V was clipped by 5 bases and J by 0 bases, with 8 bases between them. CDR3 protein: CASSLRPSYNEQFF. The CDR3 bases are TGTGCCAGCAGCCTACGCCCCTCCTACAATGAGCAGTTCTTC.

The chain combines TRBV6-6 with TRBJ2-1, with TRBD2 matching over 7 bases. This CDR3 contains 21 residues. Germline V gene lookup returns CDR1 MNHNY and CDR2 SVGAGI (reference sequence). V was clipped by 6 bases and J by 0 bases; unmatched bases: 23. The CDR3 nucleotides read TGTGCCAGCAGCCCCGTTGGGGAGTCCAGCGGGAAAAGGGCCTCCTACAATGAGCAGTTCTTC. Translated: CASSPVGESSGKRASYNEQFF.